In its sample, the clone carrying this TCR beta chain was seen a few times. Its specificity is not known. Trimming removed 1 base at V and 5 bases at J, with 15 bases between. Germline-derived CDR1 and CDR2 are SGDLS and YYNGEE. The CDR3 totals 15 residues. These data belong to a study of T-cell reconstitution after alpha-beta-depleted transplantation in children. Whole-study results and caveats: Several hundred rapidly expanded clones from non-depleted graft cells reportedly supplied alpha-beta T cells about two months post-transplant. Counts and diversity of T cells one year after transplant came mostly from newly produced T cells. Where some patients showed high TCRbeta diversity at day 60, it came from recipient T cells and thymic progenitors that had survived.

Library preparation (for TCRbeta) was performed with unique molecular identifiers. MiXCR was run by TCRdb on the PCR reads, yielding one entry per CDR3 protein. The sample holds about 980,000 distinct CDR3 sequences; about 26% are singletons and the top ten take approximately 30%. This chain links TRBV9 with TRBJ2-5; D unresolved. This specimen was PBMCs, mostly from graft donor cells, taken 360 days after TCRalphabeta/CD19-depleted stem cell transplant. The sequence came from a boy under two years old who had a stem cell transplant for SCID, so the T cells may come from the graft donor. The CDR3 sequence: CASSVHPVLGETQYF. CDR3 sequence (DNA): TGTGCCAGCAGCGTACACCCAGTTTTGGGGGAGACCCAGTACTTC.